The clone carrying this TCR beta chain occurred a few times. This record belongs to a study of T-cell memory formation after mild COVID-19. This CDR3 region has 13 residues. The V end was cut by 1 base, the J end by 7 bases, with 8 bases between. Germline V lookup: CDR1 LGHDT, CDR2 YNNKEL (reference sequence). TCRalpha and TCRbeta libraries used 5'RACE with constant-segment primers and UMIs. TCRdb re-called the 5' RACE reads through MiXCR, storing one row per CDR3 protein. The table records nearly 250,000 distinct CDR3 sequences, 15% of them present only once. This chain uses TRBV3-1 with TRBJ2-1; D remains unclear. Sequencing was done on a sample of PBMCs or a T cell subset sorted from them (not recorded which). The origin of this receptor is an adult woman who had mild COVID-19 (a few samples of this study predate the infection). Cell type and time point are not known. CDR3 DNA: TGTGCCAGCAGCCAAGGGGCAGGTAATGAGCAGTTCTTC. This gives the protein CASSQGAGNEQFF.